This paragraph reports one T cell receptor (beta chain). This sample stems from a study of PD-L1 blockade in urothelial cancer. The time point is: pretreatment peripheral blood. Sequencing was performed with immunoSEQ multiplex PCR; in TCRdb, only in-frame clones are kept and a portion is missing. The profile shows about 80,000 clones, just under 85% of them singletons. Sample: PBMCs, taken around atezolizumab (anti-PD-L1) treatment. The receptor was isolated from a man aged 40-50 years with urothelial cancer.

CDR3 sequence (DNA): TGTGCCACCTCCCTGAGTGCCGGCACTGAAGCTTTCTTT. It encodes CATSLSAGTEAFF. The chain is built from TRBV27 and TRBJ1-1; no reliable D call. The germline gives CDR1 MNHEY, CDR2 SMNVEV (reference sequence). Trimming took off 10 bases at V and 4 bases at J, with 16 bases between the two ends. This CDR3 spans 13 amino acids.